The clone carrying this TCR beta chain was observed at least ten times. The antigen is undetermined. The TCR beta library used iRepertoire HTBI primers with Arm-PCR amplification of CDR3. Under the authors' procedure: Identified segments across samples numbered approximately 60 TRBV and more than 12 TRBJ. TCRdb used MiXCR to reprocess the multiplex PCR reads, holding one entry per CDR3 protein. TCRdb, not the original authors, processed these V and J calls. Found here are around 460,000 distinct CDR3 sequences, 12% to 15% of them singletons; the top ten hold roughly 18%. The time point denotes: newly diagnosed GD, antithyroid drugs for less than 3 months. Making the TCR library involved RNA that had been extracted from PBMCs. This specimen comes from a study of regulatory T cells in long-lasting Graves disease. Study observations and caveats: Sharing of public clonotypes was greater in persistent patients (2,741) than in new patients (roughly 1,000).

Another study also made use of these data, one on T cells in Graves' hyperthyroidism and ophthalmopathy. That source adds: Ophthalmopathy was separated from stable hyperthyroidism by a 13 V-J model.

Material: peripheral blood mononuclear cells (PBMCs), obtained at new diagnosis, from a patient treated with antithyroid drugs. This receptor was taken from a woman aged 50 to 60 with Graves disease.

The CDR3 sequence: CSASRTGGHEKLFF. In nucleotides, the CDR3 is TGCAGTGCTAGCAGGACAGGGGGACATGAAAAACTGTTTTTT. V gene TRBV20-1 combines with J gene TRBJ1-4, with 10 positions matching TRBD1. Looked up from germline, CDR1 is DFQATT and CDR2 is SNEGSKA (reference sequence). V gave up 3 bases and J gave up 6 bases; unmatched junction bases: 4. The CDR3 length is 14 residues.